A single count supports the clone carrying this T cell receptor beta chain. The antigen is not known. The record originates from a study of shared clonotypes between healthy human individuals. Study information: A few men and a couple of women, aged 18 to 49, were donors. Per-donor plates numbered three CD4 naive, three CD4 memory, two CD8 naive and one CD8 memory. Findings and caveats of the study: Naive subsets generally had larger estimated richness than memory subsets. Naive CD4 clonotypes overlapped across a few donors at roughly 4.5%.

The CDR3 has 14 amino acids. CDR1 and CDR2 (germline): MNHEY, SMNVEV (reference sequence). Trimming removed 9 bases from V and 2 bases from J, with 17 bases in between. Assay used: immunoSEQ multiplex PCR; TCRdb lists only in-frame clones, some missing. Among 550,000 to 800,000 clones listed, 74% were seen once. The chain couples TRBV27 to TRBJ2-7; D gene ambiguous. The clonotype comes from a woman in her 30s in good health. The sequenced sample consisted of memory CD4+ T cells sorted from blood. Subset specified: CD45RA-negative fraction. This CDR3 is CASRPSNPPYEQYF. CDR3 sequence (DNA): TGTGCCAGTCGGCCGTCTAATCCCCCCTACGAGCAGTACTTC.